This T cell receptor beta chain was recovered during a study of T cell responses to AZD1222 COVID-19 vaccine (dated by TCRdb to about 2021). Notes on the research overall: AZD1222 recipients whose second dose came at about 4 weeks and those whose second dose came at about 12 weeks were combined into one group, since spike-specific TCR depth and breadth did not differ between the two schedules. TCR sequencing covered fewer than 250 trial participants: some 210 given two doses of AZD1222 and 26 given two doses of MenACWY control vaccine. Trial participants were enrolled by age into subgroups of 18-55, 56-69 and 70-plus years, and roughly 150, 30 and 60 TCR-sequenced participants, respectively, were included in these subgroups. What the authors observed across the whole study: Because no day 14 peak-response samples were available, repertoires were characterized only after the peak T cell response. Most participants were white British and females outnumbered males, and the authors suggested that clonal diversity may have been underestimated. In the small 56-69-year group, the increase in depth fell short of significance, most likely because of low power. A significant rise in spike-specific TCR breadth and depth was observed after two AZD1222 doses relative to day 0 and relative to MenACWY recipients. Conclusions about previously exposed vaccinees were limited because only six or seven AZD1222 recipients were SARS-CoV-2 seropositive at baseline. The vaccine-associated CD4 TCRs covered the entire spike protein, and the dominant responses fell in regions 160-218 and 743-854. Reportedly, close to half of the unique spike-specific TCRs recognized epitopes lying outside the regions that are mutated in the B.1.351 and B.1.1.7 variants.

The CDR3 regions of human TCRbeta chains were analyzed by immunosequencing. Under the source paper's analysis protocol: Repertoire TCRs were checked for matches against a reference library of SARS-CoV-2-specific TCRs that had been generated using the MIRA antigen-specificity platform. Breadth was defined as the fraction of unique TCRs that were SARS-CoV-2-associated, and depth was defined as the fraction of total T cells that were SARS-CoV-2-associated. Each spike-specific TCR was assigned to its reactive spike region and to a CD4 or CD8 class using the MIRA data. Log10-transformed breadth and depth values were compared by one-way ANOVA with Sidak's multiple comparisons tests. TCRdb holds this immuneACCESS table with in-frame rearrangements only. Some clones are missing; in checked studies, unresolved V genes explain under half, and the rest has no known cause. V, J and clone size are those of that table, while D and trimming were read from the DNA. For this sample there are 120,000 to 150,000 clones; about 89% appear just once. The ten top clones hold 5% to 5.5% of the sample.

As concerns this clone: Its antigen target is currently unknown. No much larger clonotype is one base removed from it; base qualities were not supplied.

In light of the paper, this sample's time point label describes: baseline before first vaccination. Samples from vaccinated people were obtained from the UK trials COV001 and COV002, which included a single-blind randomized controlled phase 2/3 trial of AZD1222 (ChAdOx1 nCoV-19) in healthy adults. For TCRbeta chain sequencing, PBMC samples were collected from trial participants at day 0 and at day 28 after the second dose. The sequence came from an adult in good health. The sample consisted of peripheral blood, taken on day 0 of AZD1222 vaccination.

The CDR3 protein sequence reads: CAISEGTSGLRYEQYF. In nucleotide form, the sequence is TGTGCCATCAGTGAGGGAACTAGCGGACTACGTTACGAGCAGTACTTC. The chain is made from TRBV10-3 and TRBJ2-7; TRBD2 agrees with 8 junctional bases. Trimming takes 2 bases off V and 4 bases off J; junction bases not matched to a gene: 10. CDR1 and CDR2 are read off the germline V gene as ENHRY and SYGVKD. CDR3 length: 16 amino acids, cysteine to phenylalanine. The sequence is cut down to CDR3 DNA, 48 bases in frame from base 1.